These T cell receptor beta chains were read from a single sample in a study of CD8 T cells in ankylosing spondylitis. TCRdb analysed the 5' RACE reads with MiXCR anew, one entry per CDR3 protein. The sample has 650,000 to 800,000 distinct CDR3 sequences; roughly 19% are singletons. Sequenced input: blood, either unsorted or a sorted T cell fraction (not recorded which). Receptor source: a male donor with ankylosing spondylitis. Both conserved end residues are part of each CDR3. D genes are given only for firm matches. Clone size is not always given. Where it is, it says once, few, many or a class for expanded clones.

CDR3: CASSPLRRRDRGEKLFF
DNA: TGTGCCAGCAGTCCCCTCCGCCGCCGGGACAGGGGTGAAAAACTGTTTTTT
V: TRBV27
J: TRBJ1-4
size: -
D: TRBD1

CDR3: CSASQTPNTGELFF
DNA: TGCAGTGCTAGTCAGACCCCGAACACCGGGGAGCTGTTTTTT
V: TRBV20-1
J: TRBJ2-2
size: -
D: -

CDR3: CASSPPRVAGVGDTQYF
DNA: TGTGCCAGCAGTCCGCCCCGGGTAGCGGGAGTGGGGGATACGCAGTATTTT
V: TRBV27
J: TRBJ2-3
size: -
D: TRBD2

CDR3: CASRENTEAFF
DNA: TGCGCCAGCAGGGAGAACACTGAAGCTTTCTTT
V: TRBV5-1
J: TRBJ1-1
size: many
D: -

CDR3: CASSSSASNEQFF
DNA: TGTGCCAGCAGCTCTAGCGCATCCAATGAGCAGTTCTTC
V: TRBV7-2
J: TRBJ2-1
size: -
D: -

CDR3: CASSLGAGEATDTQYF
DNA: TGTGCCAGCAGCTTAGGGGCGGGAGAAGCGACAGATACGCAGTATTTT
V: TRBV7-9
J: TRBJ2-3
size: many
D: TRBD2

CDR3: CASSEDRAYNEQFF
DNA: TGTGCCAGCAGTGAAGACAGGGCCTACAATGAGCAGTTCTTC
V: TRBV6-1
J: TRBJ2-1
size: -
D: -

CDR3: CASSLTVASTDTQYF
DNA: TGTGCCAGCAGCTTGACAGTAGCTAGCACAGATACGCAGTATTTT
V: TRBV7-6
J: TRBJ2-3
size: -
D: -

CDR3: CASSSGGRIETQYF
DNA: TGTGCCAGCAGCTCAGGGGGCCGTATAGAGACCCAGTACTTC
V: TRBV7-2
J: TRBJ2-5
size: few
D: TRBD1

CDR3: CATRPWGADTEAFF
DNA: TGTGCCACCCGCCCTTGGGGGGCAGACACTGAAGCTTTCTTT
V: TRBV27
J: TRBJ1-1
size: -
D: -

CDR3: CASAQGALAGELFF
DNA: TGTGCCAGCGCACAGGGGGCGCTGGCCGGGGAGCTGTTTTTT
V: TRBV27
J: TRBJ2-2
size: -
D: TRBD1

CDR3: CSVQGSGGLETQYF
DNA: TGCAGCGTCCAAGGTTCAGGGGGGCTGGAGACCCAGTACTTC
V: TRBV29-1
J: TRBJ2-5
size: many
D: -

CDR3: CASSLVSGGVGQYF
DNA: TGTGCCAGCAGCTTAGTGTCAGGGGGCGTCGGGCAGTACTTC
V: TRBV7-6
J: TRBJ2-7
size: few
D: TRBD1

CDR3: CASSLADHSYEQYF
DNA: TGTGCCAGCAGTTTAGCGGACCACTCCTACGAGCAGTACTTC
V: TRBV12-3/TRBV12-4
J: TRBJ2-7
size: -
D: -

CDR3: CASSLTGTSYEQYF
DNA: TGCGCCAGCAGCTTAACAGGGACCTCCTACGAGCAGTACTTC
V: TRBV5-1
J: TRBJ2-7
size: many
D: -

CDR3: CASSPYRGGTDTQYF
DNA: TGTGCCAGCAGCCCCTATAGGGGTGGCACAGATACGCAGTATTTT
V: TRBV7-9
J: TRBJ2-3
size: few
D: -